The rows below give T cell receptor beta chains drawn from one sample of a study of shared clonotypes between healthy human individuals. TCRdb's copy holds only in-frame clones and misses some; the assay was immunoSEQ multiplex PCR. The sample shows around 2,000,000 clones, approximately 95% of them seen only once. Sample: naive CD8+ T cells sorted from blood. The source of these receptors is a man aged 18 to 30 in good health. Each CDR3 is given with its conserved first and last residue. A D gene is named only where the DNA matches it firmly. Expanded clones get a size class; other rows say once, few or many, or leave the size out.

v_call: TRBV4-1
clone_size: once
j_call: TRBJ2-7
d_call: .
cdr3_nt: TGCGCCAGCAGCCAAGGACCGGGACTGACCTACGAGCAGTACTTC
cdr3_aa: CASSQGPGLTYEQYF

v_call: TRBV23-1
clone_size: .
j_call: TRBJ2-7
d_call: .
cdr3_nt: TGCGCCAGCAGTCAATCGAAGCGGAGCATGACCTACGAGCAGTACTTC
cdr3_aa: CASSQSKRSMTYEQYF

v_call: TRBV7-7
clone_size: .
j_call: TRBJ1-5
d_call: .
cdr3_nt: TGTGCTAGCAGCATCGAGGTTTGGCGGTCTTATAGCAATCAGCCCCAGCATTTT
cdr3_aa: CASSIEVWRSYSNQPQHF

v_call: TRBV27
clone_size: .
j_call: TRBJ1-1
d_call: .
cdr3_nt: TGTGCCAGCAGTTTATCAGGACCTTTCACTGAAGCTTTCTTT
cdr3_aa: CASSLSGPFTEAFF

v_call: TRBV11-2
clone_size: .
j_call: TRBJ1-6
d_call: .
cdr3_nt: TGTGCCAGCAGCTTAGATCTGGTTTCACCCCTCCACTTT
cdr3_aa: CASSLDLVSPLHF

v_call: TRBV28
clone_size: .
j_call: TRBJ2-5
d_call: .
cdr3_nt: TGTGCCAGCAGTTTAAGGCCAGACCAAGAGACCCAGTACTTC
cdr3_aa: CASSLRPDQETQYF

v_call: TRBV7-7
clone_size: .
j_call: TRBJ1-5
d_call: .
cdr3_nt: TGTGCTAGCAGCTTAGCAAACCTAAGAGGGGTTCAGCCCCAGCATTTT
cdr3_aa: CASSLANLRGVQPQHF

v_call: TRBV4-2
clone_size: .
j_call: TRBJ2-7
d_call: .
cdr3_nt: TGTGCCAGCAGCCAAGACGGTAACCCCCTCTACGAGCAGTACTTC
cdr3_aa: CASSQDGNPLYEQYF

v_call: TRBV4-3
clone_size: .
j_call: TRBJ2-5
d_call: .
cdr3_nt: TGCGCCAGCAGCCCTCGGAGACAAGAGACCCAGTACTTC
cdr3_aa: CASSPRRQETQYF

v_call: TRBV7-9
clone_size: .
j_call: TRBJ2-3
d_call: .
cdr3_nt: TGTGCCAGCGGGGCAGATACGCAGTATTTT
cdr3_aa: CASGADTQYF

v_call: TRBV5-1
clone_size: .
j_call: TRBJ2-1
d_call: .
cdr3_nt: TGCGCCAGCAGCTTGTGGCAGGGTGTGCACAATGAGCAGTTCTTC
cdr3_aa: CASSLWQGVHNEQFF

v_call: TRBV7-6
clone_size: once
j_call: TRBJ2-7
d_call: .
cdr3_nt: TGTGCCAGCAGCTTGACAGAGACCTACGAGCAGTACTTC
cdr3_aa: CASSLTETYEQYF

v_call: TRBV9
clone_size: .
j_call: TRBJ2-3
d_call: TRBD2
cdr3_nt: TGTGCCAGCAGCGTAGAGCCTAGCGGGGGGCTAAACACAGATACGCAGTATTTT
cdr3_aa: CASSVEPSGGLNTDTQYF

v_call: TRBV27
clone_size: .
j_call: TRBJ2-1
d_call: .
cdr3_nt: TGTGCCAGCAGCACGACAGGCCAGAATGAGCAGTTCTTC
cdr3_aa: CASSTTGQNEQFF

v_call: TRBV4-1
clone_size: .
j_call: TRBJ2-4
d_call: TRBD1
cdr3_nt: TGCGCCAGCAGCCAGCAAACAGGGGGAGACAACATTCAGTACTTC
cdr3_aa: CASSQQTGGDNIQYF

v_call: TRBV5-6
clone_size: .
j_call: TRBJ1-2
d_call: .
cdr3_nt: TGTGCCAGCAGCTTTAGTACAGCGAACTATGGCTACACCTTC
cdr3_aa: CASSFSTANYGYTF

v_call: TRBV5-4
clone_size: .
j_call: TRBJ2-7
d_call: TRBD2
cdr3_nt: TGTGCCAGCAGCTTGAGCGGGGTCGAGCAGTACTTC
cdr3_aa: CASSLSGVEQYF

v_call: TRBV7-9
clone_size: once
j_call: TRBJ2-7
d_call: .
cdr3_nt: TGTGCCAGCAGCTTCGGACACGGCGGACAATATTCCTACGAGCAGTACTTC
cdr3_aa: CASSFGHGGQYSYEQYF

v_call: TRBV30
clone_size: .
j_call: TRBJ2-7
d_call: .
cdr3_nt: TGTGCCTGGAGTGAGGGGTCAGGATCCTACGAGCAGTACTTC
cdr3_aa: CAWSEGSGSYEQYF

v_call: TRBV4-3
clone_size: once
j_call: TRBJ2-1
d_call: TRBD2
cdr3_nt: TGCGCCAGCAGCCAAGGAAGCGGGAGCTACAATGAGCAGTTCTTC
cdr3_aa: CASSQGSGSYNEQFF

v_call: TRBV5-6
clone_size: .
j_call: TRBJ2-3
d_call: TRBD2
cdr3_nt: TGTGCCAGCAGCTTCGGACTAGCGGGCACAGATACGCAGTATTTT
cdr3_aa: CASSFGLAGTDTQYF

v_call: TRBV10-3
clone_size: few
j_call: TRBJ2-6
d_call: TRBD1
cdr3_nt: TGTGCCATCAGGGACAGGGAATCTGGGGCCAACGTCCTGACTTTC
cdr3_aa: CAIRDRESGANVLTF

v_call: TRBV27
clone_size: .
j_call: TRBJ1-1
d_call: .
cdr3_nt: TGTGCCAGCAGTTTATCCCCAGGGGCGATGAACACTGAAGCTTTCTTT
cdr3_aa: CASSLSPGAMNTEAFF

v_call: TRBV28
clone_size: .
j_call: TRBJ1-5
d_call: .
cdr3_nt: TGTGCCAGCAGTCCTAGTTATAGCAATCAGCCCCAGCATTTT
cdr3_aa: CASSPSYSNQPQHF

v_call: TRBV27
clone_size: .
j_call: TRBJ2-7
d_call: .
cdr3_nt: TGTGCCAGCAGTTTATCCCCCATGGAGTTCTACGAGCAGTACTTC
cdr3_aa: CASSLSPMEFYEQYF

v_call: TRBV7-9
clone_size: .
j_call: TRBJ2-7
d_call: TRBD1
cdr3_nt: TGTGCCAGCAGCTCGGACAGGGAGGCTTACGAGCAGTACTTC
cdr3_aa: CASSSDREAYEQYF

v_call: TRBV19
clone_size: .
j_call: TRBJ1-5
d_call: TRBD1
cdr3_nt: TGTGCCAGTAGTCCACAGGGGTTTAATCAGCCCCAGCATTTT
cdr3_aa: CASSPQGFNQPQHF

v_call: TRBV27
clone_size: .
j_call: TRBJ2-7
d_call: .
cdr3_nt: TGTGCCAGCGCGCTACGGCAGGGGATTTACGAGCAGTACTTC
cdr3_aa: CASALRQGIYEQYF

v_call: TRBV6-1
clone_size: .
j_call: TRBJ2-7
d_call: TRBD1
cdr3_nt: TGTGCCAGCAGTGGGCTTGGACAGGGGAACGCCTACGAGCAGTACTTC
cdr3_aa: CASSGLGQGNAYEQYF

v_call: TRBV7-9
clone_size: .
j_call: TRBJ1-2
d_call: .
cdr3_nt: TGTGCCAGCAGCTTGACGGCTGCAGGGCCACCCAATAACTATGGCTACACCTTC
cdr3_aa: CASSLTAAGPPNNYGYTF

v_call: TRBV4-1
clone_size: .
j_call: TRBJ2-7
d_call: TRBD1
cdr3_nt: TGCGCCAGCAGCCAGACCGGGACAGTCTCCTACGAGCAGTACTTC
cdr3_aa: CASSQTGTVSYEQYF

v_call: TRBV15
clone_size: .
j_call: TRBJ1-6
d_call: .
cdr3_nt: TGTGCCACCAGCAGAGGTGAGGGCAATTCACCCCTCCACTTT
cdr3_aa: CATSRGEGNSPLHF

v_call: TRBV2
clone_size: .
j_call: TRBJ2-1
d_call: .
cdr3_nt: TGTGCCAGCAGTGGGCCTGGCGGGGAGTATTTGGGCGATGAGCAGTTCTTC
cdr3_aa: CASSGPGGEYLGDEQFF

v_call: TRBV25-1
clone_size: .
j_call: TRBJ2-7
d_call: .
cdr3_nt: TGTGCCAGCAGTGAAGGGGTAGGGGGTTCCGACGAGCAGTACTTC
cdr3_aa: CASSEGVGGSDEQYF

v_call: TRBV9
clone_size: .
j_call: TRBJ2-3
d_call: TRBD1
cdr3_nt: TGTGCCAGCAGCTCTACAGGGGGCCGGGGTGATACGCAGTATTTT
cdr3_aa: CASSSTGGRGDTQYF

v_call: TRBV29-1
clone_size: .
j_call: TRBJ2-7
d_call: TRBD1
cdr3_nt: TGCAGCGTCTGGGACAGGGAACACGAGCAGTACTTC
cdr3_aa: CSVWDREHEQYF

v_call: TRBV30
clone_size: .
j_call: TRBJ1-4
d_call: .
cdr3_nt: TGTGCCTGGAGCGTCCTTTTTGAAAAACTGTTTTTT
cdr3_aa: CAWSVLFEKLFF

v_call: TRBV28
clone_size: .
j_call: TRBJ1-2
d_call: .
cdr3_nt: TGTGCCAGCAGTTTAGCGGGGATAGTGGATGGCTACACCTTC
cdr3_aa: CASSLAGIVDGYTF

v_call: TRBV27
clone_size: .
j_call: TRBJ2-7
d_call: TRBD2
cdr3_nt: TGTGCCAGCAGTTTCGGGACTAGCGGGCCCTACGAGCAGTACTTC
cdr3_aa: CASSFGTSGPYEQYF

v_call: TRBV9
clone_size: .
j_call: TRBJ2-3
d_call: TRBD2
cdr3_nt: TGTGCCAGCAGCGCACTAGCGGGAGGGCTAGTAGATACGCAGTATTTT
cdr3_aa: CASSALAGGLVDTQYF

v_call: TRBV30
clone_size: .
j_call: TRBJ1-2
d_call: TRBD1
cdr3_nt: TGTGCCTGGGGATCGGGACAGGGCTCCTATGGCTACACCTTC
cdr3_aa: CAWGSGQGSYGYTF

v_call: TRBV19
clone_size: once
j_call: TRBJ2-1
d_call: .
cdr3_nt: TGTGCCAGTAGTATTGACGTCTACAATGAGCAGTTCTTC
cdr3_aa: CASSIDVYNEQFF

v_call: TRBV5-1
clone_size: once
j_call: TRBJ2-7
d_call: TRBD2
cdr3_nt: TGCGCCAGCAGCTTGGAGTTGGGTAGCGGGAGCGCCTACGAGCAGTACTTC
cdr3_aa: CASSLELGSGSAYEQYF

v_call: TRBV7-3
clone_size: .
j_call: TRBJ1-5
d_call: TRBD1
cdr3_nt: TGTGCCAGCAGCTTAACGACAGGGCCAAGGGTATTCAATCAGCCCCAGCATTTT
cdr3_aa: CASSLTTGPRVFNQPQHF

v_call: TRBV27
clone_size: .
j_call: TRBJ2-3
d_call: .
cdr3_nt: TGTGCCAGCAGCGTATCAGATACGCAGTATTTT
cdr3_aa: CASSVSDTQYF

v_call: TRBV7-8
clone_size: .
j_call: TRBJ2-5
d_call: .
cdr3_nt: TGTGCCAGCAGCTTAGCGCGACACCGATTGTACCAAGAGACCCAGTACTTC
cdr3_aa: CASSLARHRLYQETQYF

v_call: TRBV7-2
clone_size: .
j_call: TRBJ2-3
d_call: .
cdr3_nt: TGTGCCAGCAGGGCCGACAGCGCGTTCTTCACAGATACGCAGTATTTT
cdr3_aa: CASRADSAFFTDTQYF

v_call: TRBV30
clone_size: .
j_call: TRBJ1-2
d_call: TRBD1
cdr3_nt: TGTGCCTGGAGCACAGGGGACGGTGGCTACACCTTC
cdr3_aa: CAWSTGDGGYTF

v_call: TRBV2
clone_size: .
j_call: TRBJ2-5
d_call: TRBD1
cdr3_nt: TGTGCCAGCAGTGAACGCGCAGGGGGTTTGGAGACCCAGTACTTC
cdr3_aa: CASSERAGGLETQYF

v_call: TRBV15
clone_size: .
j_call: TRBJ2-3
d_call: TRBD1
cdr3_nt: TGTGCCACCAGCATGGAGGGGACAGGGGTAGATACGCAGTATTTT
cdr3_aa: CATSMEGTGVDTQYF

v_call: TRBV4-1
clone_size: .
j_call: TRBJ2-5
d_call: .
cdr3_nt: TGCGCCAGCAGCCTGACCATAGGTCTGCTGGAGACCCAGTACTTC
cdr3_aa: CASSLTIGLLETQYF

v_call: TRBV4-1
clone_size: .
j_call: TRBJ2-3
d_call: TRBD2
cdr3_nt: TGCGCCAGCAGCCAAGATTCGGCGGGAGGTCTAAAGGATACGCAGTATTTT
cdr3_aa: CASSQDSAGGLKDTQYF

v_call: TRBV27
clone_size: .
j_call: TRBJ2-4
d_call: .
cdr3_nt: TGTGCCAGTACCGACGGAGTCAAAAACATTCAGTACTTC
cdr3_aa: CASTDGVKNIQYF

v_call: TRBV4-3
clone_size: .
j_call: TRBJ2-1
d_call: .
cdr3_nt: TGCGCCAGCACTTCGACAGAGAGCTCCTACAATGAGCAGTTCTTC
cdr3_aa: CASTSTESSYNEQFF

v_call: TRBV21-1
clone_size: .
j_call: TRBJ1-6
d_call: .
cdr3_nt: TGTGCCAGCAGCAAAGTTTCGGGTCTTAGTAGTTCACCCCTCCACTTT
cdr3_aa: CASSKVSGLSSSPLHF

v_call: TRBV28
clone_size: .
j_call: TRBJ1-1
d_call: .
cdr3_nt: TGTGCCAGCACCCTTGGGCTTTATGGGGACACTGAAGCTTTCTTT
cdr3_aa: CASTLGLYGDTEAFF

v_call: TRBV5-4
clone_size: .
j_call: TRBJ2-1
d_call: .
cdr3_nt: TGTGCCAGCAGTTCCCGGGACTCCAGCTCCTACAATGAGCAGTTCTTC
cdr3_aa: CASSSRDSSSYNEQFF

v_call: TRBV27
clone_size: .
j_call: TRBJ1-1
d_call: .
cdr3_nt: TGTGCCAGCAGTTTAATCGGCCCATCCGGTGAAGCTTTCTTT
cdr3_aa: CASSLIGPSGEAFF